Each of the 17 T cell receptor beta chains below was sequenced from the same sample in a study of low-dose radiotherapy and immunotherapy resistance in tumors. Primers used for first-strand cDNA, a TRAV- and TRBV-specific set, covered both alpha and beta chains. PCR amplification of the TCRs was performed with Phusion for 20 PCR cycles, and it relied on a constant-region primer together with a V-primer adapter. TCRdb redid the calling of the reads with MiXCR, one entry per CDR3 protein. The table includes 95,000 to 100,000 distinct CDR3 sequences, under 25% detected once. Documented time point: after trial treatment. Regarding treatment: LDRT plus nivolumab, ipilimumab, low-dose cyclophosphamide and aspirin (RACIN trial). Here the sequenced sample was PBMCs, taken after low-dose radiotherapy plus immunotherapy. The source of these receptors is a male donor with prostate cancer.

There are a few counts of this clonotype. The chain carries TRBV7-9 and TRBJ2-2; D call uncertain. The CDR3 runs to 11 residues. V lost 6 bases, J lost 7 bases, and 6 bases lay in between. Germline V gene data show CDR1 as SEHNR and CDR2 as FQNEAQ (reference sequence). The CDR3 loop reads CASSDLGELFF. In DNA, the CDR3 is TGTGCCAGCAGTGATCTCGGGGAGCTGTTTTTT.

This clonotype has ten or more counts. J is TRBJ2-7 and V is TRBV12-3 or TRBV12-4, with D possibly matching TRBD1 (6 bases). The CDR3 length is 14 residues. The ends were cut back, 6 bases at V and 2 bases at J, with 14 bases in the middle. CDR3 nucleotide sequence: TGTGCCAGCAGCGAAAGGGGGTACCCCTACGAGCAGTACTTC. This encodes CASSERGYPYEQYF.

This clonotype was seen a single time. A far larger clone is a single base away, which makes a read error likely. V is TRBV2 and J is TRBJ2-1, with 13 bases that match TRBD2. J gave up 15 bases and V 7 bases, and 12 bases lay outside the gene matches. The germline gives CDR1 SNHLY, CDR2 FYNNEI. This CDR3 is 14 amino acids long. Here the CDR3 DNA reads TGTGCCAGCACCGTACTACTAGCGGGGGGGGCTTCGTTCTTC. Its translation is CASTVLLAGGASFF.

This clonotype occurred many times. The chain recombines TRBV5-1 with TRBJ1-2; 12 bases line up with TRBD1. Germline V CDR1 and CDR2: SGHRS, YFSETQ. V lost 4 bases and J lost 4; bases outside the gene matches: 11. This CDR3 is built from 17 residues. DNA of the CDR3: TGCGCCAGCAGCCCGGGGACAGGGGGCGGCGACCCCTATGGCTACACCTTC. Its protein product is CASSPGTGGGDPYGYTF.

This clonotype showed up many times. This rearrangement joins TRBV6-6 to TRBJ1-5; a weak D match, TRBD1 (5 bases). The CDR3 spans 15 residues. V lost 6 bases and J lost 5, with 17 bases in between. CDR1 MNHNY and CDR2 SVGAGI come from the germline V gene (reference sequence). CDR3 DNA sequence: TGTGCCAGCAGCCCCATTCTCGGAGGGGATCAGCCCCAGCATTTT. Its translation: CASSPILGGDQPQHF.

The sample holds many counts of this clonotype. The chain combines TRBV6-2 or TRBV6-3 with TRBJ1-1; D gene unclear. V gave up 9 bases and J gave up 2 bases, with 10 bases separating them. CDR1 and CDR2 (germline): MNHEY, SVGEGT. The CDR3 runs to 12 residues. The CDR3 sequence: CASRTGNTEAFF. For the CDR3, the DNA is TGTGCCAGTCGGACGGGTAACACTGAAGCTTTCTTT.

This clonotype came up many times. This chain uses TRBV7-2 with TRBJ2-7; D call uncertain. The CDR3 runs 11 residues. V was cut by 0 bases and J by 7 bases, with 4 bases left in between. Germline loops: CDR1 SGHTA, CDR2 FQGNSA. The CDR3 DNA follows: TGTGCCAGCAGCTTAGCGGGGGAGCAGTACTTC. Translated, it gives CASSLAGEQYF.

This chain joins TRBV5-1 and TRBJ2-2; D is undetermined. The CDR3 is 15 amino acids. Germline V gives CDR1 SGHRS, CDR2 YFSETQ. V was clipped by 4 bases and J by 7 bases, with 17 bases between them. CDR3: CASSIRQQSGGELFF. The CDR3, as DNA: TGCGCCAGCAGCATTCGCCAACAGTCGGGCGGGGAGCTGTTTTTT.

This clonotype has ten or more counts. V gene TRBV19 combines with J gene TRBJ2-1; D is unclear. V lost 2 bases and J lost 0, with 11 bases in between. In germline, CDR1 is LNHDA, CDR2 SQIVND (reference sequence). CDR3 length equals 16 residues. This chain's CDR3 is CASSILRDTSYNEQFF. In DNA, the CDR3 is TGTGCCAGTAGTATATTGCGAGACACCTCCTACAATGAGCAGTTCTTC.

This clonotype was recorded at least ten times. The genes are TRBV6-6 and TRBJ2-7; 9 nucleotides align to TRBD1. The germline gives CDR1 MNHNY, CDR2 SVGAGI (reference sequence). The CDR3 totals 14 residues. V was clipped by 8 bases and J by 1 base; unmatched bases: 6. The CDR3 loop reads CASLRQGGSYEQYF. The CDR3 nucleotides are TGTGCCAGCCTTCGACAGGGGGGATCCTACGAGCAGTACTTC.

This clonotype appeared many times. The chain employs TRBV19 and TRBJ2-3; D might be TRBD1 or TRBD2, each matching 5 bases. The germline CDR1 and CDR2 sequences are LNHDA and SQIVND (reference sequence). Deletions cut 4 bases from V and 0 bases from J, with 8 bases between. The CDR3 length is 14 residues. In DNA, the CDR3 is TGTGCCAGTAGTACCCGGGACAGCACAGATACGCAGTATTTT. Its translation: CASSTRDSTDTQYF.

V gene TRBV12-5 combines with J gene TRBJ2-7; 10 bases align to TRBD1. Trimming took 6 bases from V and 5 from J; bases not matched to a gene: 4. CDR3 length equals 13 residues. CDR1 is LGHNT, CDR2 FRNRAP, per germline. The CDR3 nucleotides read TGTGCTAGTGGACAGGACAGGGGGGACGAGCAGTACTTC. Amino acids: CASGQDRGDEQYF.

This clonotype was counted at least ten times. V usage is TRBV7-9 and J usage is TRBJ2-1, with D perhaps TRBD1 (5 bases). The CDR3 extends over 15 amino acids. Germline-derived CDR1 and CDR2 are SEHNR and FQNEAQ (reference sequence). V lost 3 bases and J lost 2, with 11 bases in between. The CDR3 DNA reads as TGTGCCAGCAGCTTCGACAGCAATCCCTACAATGAGCAGTTCTTC. Translated, it gives CASSFDSNPYNEQFF.

A word on this clonotype: Possible read error: a much larger clone is one base away. In DNA, the CDR3 is TGTACCAGCTATACTCGGGACAGGGACGCAGATACGCAGTATTTT. Translating gives CTSYTRDRDADTQYF. The chain employs TRBV27 and TRBJ2-3, with TRBD1 matching over 9 bases. This CDR3 contains 15 residues. CDR1 is MNHEY, CDR2 SMNVEV, per germline (reference sequence).

About this clonotype itself: A far larger clone is one base from this, pointing to a likely read error. This chain joins TRBV27 and TRBJ2-7, with 11 nucleotides matching TRBD2. CDR1 and CDR2 (germline): MNHEY, SMNVEV (reference sequence). The CDR3 sequence is 13 residues long. The J segment lost 5 bases and the V segment lost 5 bases, leaving 2 bases of the junction unmatched. CDR3 DNA: TGTGCCAGCAGTCTAGCGGGGGGCCACGAGCAGTACTTC. Residues: CASSLAGGHEQYF.

This clonotype has a handful of counts. The rearrangement links TRBV5-5 to TRBJ2-7, with 12 bases aligning to TRBD2. The CDR3 spans 17 residues. Looked up from germline, CDR1 is SGHKS and CDR2 is YYEKEE (reference sequence). V gave up 4 bases and J gave up 0 bases; unmatched junction bases: 8. Here the CDR3 DNA reads TGTGCCAGCAGCACCCTGACTAGCGGGGGATCCTCCTACGAGCAGTACTTC. It specifies CASSTLTSGGSSYEQYF.

This chain joins TRBV2 and TRBJ2-1; 10 bases match TRBD2. Per germline, CDR1 SNHLY and CDR2 FYNNEI. The CDR3 consists of 14 residues. V was pared by 5 bases and J by 4 bases, with 2 bases of the junction left unmatched. The CDR3 is CASSPLAGYNEQFF. CDR3 coding DNA: TGTGCCAGCAGTCCACTAGCGGGATACAATGAGCAGTTCTTC. Looking up the rest from reference TRBV2 and TRBJ2-1 gives the full variable domain: EPEVTQTPSHQVTQMGQEVILRCVPISNHLYFYWYRQILGQKVEFLVSFYNNEISEKSEIFDDQFSVERPDGSNFTLKIRSTKLEDSAMYFCASSPLAGYNEQFFGPGTRLTVL.